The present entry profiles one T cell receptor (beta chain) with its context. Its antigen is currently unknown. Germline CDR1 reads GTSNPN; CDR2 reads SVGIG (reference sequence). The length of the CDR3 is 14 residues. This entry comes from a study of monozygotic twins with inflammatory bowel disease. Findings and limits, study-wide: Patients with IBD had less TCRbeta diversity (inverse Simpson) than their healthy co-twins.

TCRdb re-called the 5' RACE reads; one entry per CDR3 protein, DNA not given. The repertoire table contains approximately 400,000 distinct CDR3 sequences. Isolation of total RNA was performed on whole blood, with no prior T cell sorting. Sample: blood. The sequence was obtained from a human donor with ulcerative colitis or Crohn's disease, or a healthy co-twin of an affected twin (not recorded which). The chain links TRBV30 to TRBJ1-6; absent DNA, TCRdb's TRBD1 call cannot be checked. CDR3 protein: CAWKPGYEDSPLHF.